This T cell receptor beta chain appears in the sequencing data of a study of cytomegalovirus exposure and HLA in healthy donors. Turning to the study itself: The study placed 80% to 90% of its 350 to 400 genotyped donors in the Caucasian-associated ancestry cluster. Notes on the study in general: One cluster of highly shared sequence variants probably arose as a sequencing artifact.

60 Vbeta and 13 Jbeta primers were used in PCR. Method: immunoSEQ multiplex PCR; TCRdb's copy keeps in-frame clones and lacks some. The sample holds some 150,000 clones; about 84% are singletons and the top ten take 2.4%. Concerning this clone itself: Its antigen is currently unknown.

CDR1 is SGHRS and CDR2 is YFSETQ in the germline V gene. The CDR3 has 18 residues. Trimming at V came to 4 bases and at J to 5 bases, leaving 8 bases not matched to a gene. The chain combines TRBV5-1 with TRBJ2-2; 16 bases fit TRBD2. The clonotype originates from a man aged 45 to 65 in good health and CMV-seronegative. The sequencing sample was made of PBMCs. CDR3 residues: CASSEGTSGGARTGELFF. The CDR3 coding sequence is TGCGCCAGCAGCGAGGGGACTAGCGGGGGGGCTCGGACCGGGGAGCTGTTTTTT. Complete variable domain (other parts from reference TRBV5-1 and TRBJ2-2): KAGVTQTPRYLIKTRGQQVTLSCSPISGHRSVSWYQQTPGQGLQFLFEYFSETQRNKGNFPGRFSGRQFSNSRSEMNVSTLELGDSALYLCASSEGTSGGARTGELFFGEGSRLTVL.